The 13 T cell receptor beta chains presented below share a single source sample, sequenced in a study of T cells in Graves' hyperthyroidism and ophthalmopathy. TCR beta CDR3 regions were amplified from RNA transcripts. The HTBI set primed first-round TCR CDR3 RT-PCR. TCRdb re-derived calls from the multiplex PCR reads in MiXCR, one entry per CDR3 protein. The sample has 550,000 to 700,000 distinct CDR3 sequences, around 42% seen once. Input material: peripheral blood or thyroid tissue (not recorded which). Receptors were obtained from an adult woman with Graves' disease, either hyperthyroidism or ophthalmopathy (not recorded which).

The chain recombines TRBV24-1 with TRBJ1-2; no clear D gene. The CDR3 runs 12 residues. In germline, CDR1 is KGHDR, CDR2 SFDVKD. V shed 5 bases and J shed 6 bases, with 9 bases lying between them. The CDR3 loop reads CATSVIRHGYTF. The CDR3 region has the DNA TGTGCCACCAGTGTTATCAGGCATGGCTACACCTTC.

The chain combines TRBV28 with TRBJ1-1; 7 bases map to TRBD1. Germline CDR1 is MDHEN and CDR2 is SYDVKM. The CDR3 contains 14 residues. After removal of 4 bases from V and 6 bases from J, the junction contained 8 bases not matched to a gene. CDR3 DNA sequence: TGTGCCAGCAGTTGGGAGGGGGCGAGGGCTGAAGCTTTCTTT. It codes for CASSWEGARAEAFF.

This clonotype was detected ten times or more. The chain carries TRBV9 and TRBJ1-1; D perhaps matches TRBD1 (5 bases). Germline CDR1 reads SGDLS; CDR2 reads YYNGEE. This CDR3 has 16 amino acids. V lost 3 bases, J lost 3 bases, and 18 bases lay in between. The CDR3 nucleotides read TGTGCCAGCAGCGGGGGACCGAAGATCGGGTACACTGAAGCTTTCTTT. Its protein is CASSGGPKIGYTEAFF.

The rearrangement uses TRBV4-1 and TRBJ1-5, with a possible D match to TRBD1 (5 bases). Germline V gives CDR1 MGHRA, CDR2 YSYEKL. This CDR3 spans 15 amino acids. Trimming removed 0 bases at V and 3 bases at J, with 9 bases between. CDR3 protein: CASSQEGGFNQPQHF. CDR3 DNA sequence: TGCGCCAGCAGCCAAGAGGGGGGATTCAATCAGCCCCAGCATTTT.

The chain combines TRBV7-3 with TRBJ2-5; 7 nucleotides agree with TRBD1. Germline lookup yields CDR1 SGHTA and CDR2 FQGTGA. The CDR3 length is 16 residues. With 0 bases clipped from V and 7 bases from J, the junction kept 11 bases outside the gene matches. CDR3 amino acids: CASSLTGDSYQGTQYF. The CDR3 DNA reads as TGTGCCAGCAGCTTAACCGGGGACAGCTATCAGGGGACCCAGTACTTC.

This clonotype was counted ten times or more. The J gene is TRBJ2-5, the V gene TRBV6-2 or TRBV6-3; D is undetermined. Germline-derived CDR1 and CDR2 are MNHEY and SVGEGT. Trimming stripped 2 bases from V and 6 bases from J, with 13 bases between. CDR3 size: 14 residues. The CDR3 loop is CASSYEPGQKTQYF. Written as DNA, the CDR3 is TGTGCCAGCAGTTACGAACCGGGCCAGAAGACCCAGTACTTC.

This clonotype was detected ten times or more. CDR3 sequence reads: CSASPRLAGLVQETQYF. In DNA, the CDR3 is TGCAGTGCTAGTCCCCGGCTAGCGGGCTTGGTACAAGAGACCCAGTACTTC. This chain uses TRBV20-1 with TRBJ2-5, with 8 bases aligning to TRBD2. Germline CDR1 DFQATT, CDR2 SNEGSKA (reference sequence). This CDR3 comprises 17 residues. Trimming removed 3 bases from V and 2 bases from J; junction bases left unmatched: 14.

In its sample, this clonotype was seen once. V is TRBV7-9 and J is TRBJ1-2; D call uncertain. The V end lost 1 base, the J end lost 0 bases, and 6 bases lay between the germline ends. Germline assignment: CDR1 SEHNR and CDR2 FQNEAQ (reference sequence). The CDR3 consists of 14 residues. For the CDR3, the DNA is TGTGCCAGCAGCTTAGTACCCTCTAACTATGGCTACACCTTC. This gives the protein CASSLVPSNYGYTF.

This clonotype was observed many times. The DNA of the CDR3 is TGCAGTGCTAGAGCCCGGGACAGGGGTATAGCGGGAGTGATCGAGCAGTACTTC. Its translation is CSARARDRGIAGVIEQYF. The chain has TRBV20-1 and TRBJ2-7; tentatively, D is TRBD1 (10 bases). V was pared by 1 base and J by 6 bases, with 28 bases between. The CDR3 sequence is 18 residues long. The germline CDR1 and CDR2 sequences are DFQATT and SNEGSKA (reference sequence).

The chain carries TRBV14 and TRBJ2-7, with no clear D. The CDR3 covers 14 residues. The V end was cut by 0 bases, the J end by 0 bases, with 6 bases between. Germline assignment: CDR1 SGHDN and CDR2 FVKESK. The CDR3 DNA reads TGTGCCAGCAGCCAAGACACAGCCTCCTACGAGCAGTACTTC. This gives the protein CASSQDTASYEQYF. The complete variable domain, with remaining parts taken from reference TRBV14 and TRBJ2-7, reads EAGVTQFPSHSVIEKGQTVTLRCDPISGHDNLYWYRRVMGKEIKFLLHFVKESKQDESGMPNNRFLAERTGGTYSTLKVQPAELEDSGVYFCASSQDTASYEQYFGPGTRLTVT.

The V and J genes are TRBV10-3 and TRBJ2-3; 7 bases fit TRBD1. Germline lookup yields CDR1 ENHRY and CDR2 SYGVKD. This CDR3 region has 16 residues. Losses at the gene ends were 3 bases for V and 5 bases for J; bases not matched to a gene: 11. The CDR3, as DNA: TGTGCCATCAGTGACCATCCCCGCCCAGGGGGAGATACGCAGTATTTT. It is translated as CAISDHPRPGGDTQYF.

Concerning this clonotype itself: A read error may produce the germline difference seen at one junction end. The chain combines TRBV11-2 with TRBJ1-5; no firm D call. Looked up from germline, CDR1 is SGHAT and CDR2 is FQNNGV. The CDR3 contains 17 residues. In DNA, the CDR3 is TGCGCCAGCAGCCAAGATCATATTAGGCAAGGAAATCAGCCCCAGCATTTT. Residues: CASSQDHIRQGNQPQHF.

The chain has TRBV2 and TRBJ1-2; D call uncertain. The CDR3 spans 12 residues. Germline assignment: CDR1 SNHLY and CDR2 FYNNEI. CDR3 in amino acids: CARDWPNYGYTF. CDR3 DNA: TGTGCTAGAGATTGGCCTAACTATGGCTACACCTTC.